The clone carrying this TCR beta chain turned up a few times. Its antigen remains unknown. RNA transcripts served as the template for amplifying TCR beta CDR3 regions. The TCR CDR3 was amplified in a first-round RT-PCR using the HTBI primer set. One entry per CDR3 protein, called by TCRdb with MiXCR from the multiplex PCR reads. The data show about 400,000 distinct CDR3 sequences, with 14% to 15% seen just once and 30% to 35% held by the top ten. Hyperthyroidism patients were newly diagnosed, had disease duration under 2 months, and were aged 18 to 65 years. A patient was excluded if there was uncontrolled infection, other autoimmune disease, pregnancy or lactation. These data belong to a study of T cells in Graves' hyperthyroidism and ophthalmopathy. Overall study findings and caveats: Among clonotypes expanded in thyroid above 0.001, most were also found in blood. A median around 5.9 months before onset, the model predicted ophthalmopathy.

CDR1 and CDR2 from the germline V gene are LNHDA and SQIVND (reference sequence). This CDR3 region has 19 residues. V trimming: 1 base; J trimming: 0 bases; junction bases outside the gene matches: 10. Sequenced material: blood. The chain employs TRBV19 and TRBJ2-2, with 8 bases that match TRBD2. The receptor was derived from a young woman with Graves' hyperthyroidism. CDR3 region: CASSIGVLREASNTGELFF. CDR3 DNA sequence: TGTGCCAGTAGTATAGGGGTCCTGCGGGAGGCTTCGAACACCGGGGAGCTGTTTTTT.